The rows below give T cell receptor beta chains drawn from one sample of a study of Ad26.COV2.S vaccination and SARS-CoV-2 variants. Clones were read by immunoSEQ multiplex PCR, and TCRdb kept only the in-frame ones, dropping some. The table records about 280,000 clones, about 87% of them present only once. The material was peripheral blood, obtained in a trial of Ad26.COV2.S vaccine versus placebo. These TCRs come from a person aged 18 to 65 who received the Ad26.COV2.S COVID-19 vaccine or a placebo. CDR3s include the opening cysteine and the closing phenylalanine or tryptophan.

TRBV3-1/TRBV3-2	TRBJ2-7	CASSAGARDEQYF
TRBV29-1	TRBJ2-7	CSVEWGEGRGSYEQYF
TRBV2	TRBJ2-7	CASRERQKAYEQYF
TRBV18	TRBJ1-3	CASSDRNSGNTIYF
TRBV30	TRBJ2-3	CAWRGLAGARGQYF
TRBV4-1	TRBJ2-5	CASSQDMEETQYF
TRBV6-1	TRBJ1-4	CASSERLKLFF
TRBV24-1	TRBJ2-1	CATSTSGRAGSYNEQFF
TRBV6-6	TRBJ2-2	CASSLRAEAGESTGELFF
TRBV19	TRBJ1-2	CASSMAGGGYGYTF
TRBV10-3	TRBJ1-6	CAISEPHGNSPLHF
TRBV30	TRBJ1-1	CAWSPYQGKTEAFF
TRBV2	TRBJ1-1	CASRGRAEAFF
TRBV18	TRBJ1-3	CASSPRDRGHTIYF
TRBV30	TRBJ2-5	CAWSLEPGLGGEETQYF
TRBV2	TRBJ1-3	CASSESRALSGNTIYF
TRBV24-1	TRBJ2-1	CATSDPRQGLNEQFF
TRBV7-2	TRBJ1-4	CASSLEGEEKLFF
TRBV10-3	TRBJ2-7	CAIKPEGSYEQYF
TRBV2	TRBJ2-3	CASDSGTSGRSTDTQYF
TRBV6-5	TRBJ1-4	CASSYSGSSNEKLFF
TRBV7-2	TRBJ2-1	CASSYDRGGEQFF
TRBV4-1	TRBJ1-3	CASSQEGTGVITGNTIYF
TRBV5-1	TRBJ2-7	CASSLTQSYEQYF
TRBV15	TRBJ2-3	CATSRDRGGGTDTQYF
TRBV18	TRBJ2-7	CASSPPGQGVYEQYF
TRBV11-2	TRBJ2-1	CASSINPRNNEQFF
TRBV7-6	TRBJ2-1	CASSFYRETDNEQFF
TRBV6-6	TRBJ2-7	CASADVYEQYF
TRBV6-2/TRBV6-3	TRBJ1-5	CASSYPGQGGRGNQPQHF
TRBV18	TRBJ1-4	CASSPSQGNEKLFF
TRBV6-1	TRBJ1-1	CASSEGTLEAFF
TRBV27	TRBJ2-7	CASSLLRTGSYEQYF
TRBV2	TRBJ1-2	CASSEAGGRQSAITF
TRBV5-8	TRBJ1-2	CAHSLGGKDGYTF
TRBV25-1	TRBJ1-5	CASSGVGGANQPQHF
TRBV29-1	TRBJ2-1	CSVEGGSGPYNEQFF
TRBV10-3	TRBJ2-5	CAISVQETQYF
TRBV5-5	TRBJ2-7	CASSLGTGGGYEQYF
TRBV19	TRBJ1-5	CASSISPSVPQHF
TRBV10-3	TRBJ1-2	CAISDPFAGGLTNYGYTF
TRBV21-1	TRBJ2-1	CASSPGSSIYNEQFF
TRBV9	TRBJ2-1	CASSVGLAGGNEQFF
TRBV19	TRBJ1-1	CASSKDRGNEAFF
TRBV19	TRBJ1-5	CASSIIPGQGAGQPQHF
TRBV10-1	TRBJ2-7	CASSEFPLTYEQYF
TRBV5-1	TRBJ2-1	CASSRGGTYNEQFF
TRBV6-6	TRBJ1-2	CASSQGAGGYGYTF
TRBV5-1	TRBJ1-6	CASSQTGTYNSPLHF
TRBV7-9	TRBJ1-5	CASGTGLGSNQPQHF
TRBV5-1	TRBJ2-7	CASSPGLLSSYEQYF
TRBV20-1	TRBJ2-1	CSASGGAGQFF
TRBV4-1	TRBJ1-2	CASSPTEGASGYTF
TRBV4-1	TRBJ1-5	CASSQFGTGAQPQHF
TRBV7-8	TRBJ2-7	CASSLVRGLSSYEQYF